What follows are 23 T cell receptor beta chains derived from one specimen sequenced in a study of radiotherapy plus CTLA-4 blockade in lung cancer. The repertoire was sequenced with immunoSEQ multiplex PCR; TCRdb's copy has only in-frame clones and lacks some. The sample includes about 88,000 clones, roughly 70% of them seen just once. Specimen: peripheral blood, collected from a patient treated with radiotherapy plus ipilimumab. The source is a human donor with non-small cell lung cancer that progressed on radiotherapy plus ipilimumab.

The chain employs TRBV15 and TRBJ2-1; possible D gene TRBD2, 6 bases. CDR1 and CDR2 (germline): LNHNV, YYDKDF (reference sequence). V was clipped by 5 bases and J by 0 bases, with 17 bases between them. The CDR3 loop spans 17 amino acids. The CDR3 loop reads CATSRRGRASSYNEQFF. The CDR3 DNA is TGTGCCACCAGCCGGAGGGGACGGGCCAGCTCCTACAATGAGCAGTTCTTC.

The chain carries TRBV10-3 and TRBJ1-2; tentatively, D is TRBD1 (6 bases). Between the trimmed V and J ends, which lost 4 bases and 4 bases, there was a span of 19 bases. Germline-derived CDR1 and CDR2 are ENHRY and SYGVKD. CDR3 length equals 16 residues. The CDR3 sequence is CAISGTGTKLSYGYTF. CDR3 bases: TGTGCCATCAGTGGCACCGGGACAAAGCTAAGCTATGGCTACACCTTC.

In the case of this clone: An end of the junction does not agree with germline; a read error may underlie this. This rearrangement joins TRBV7-6 to TRBJ1-2; D is perhaps TRBD1 (6 bases). Germline V lookup: CDR1 SGHVS, CDR2 FNYEAQ. This CDR3 has 14 amino acids. CDR3 residues: CASSLERQGYGYTF. The CDR3, as DNA: TGTGCCAGCAGTTTAGAGAGGCAGGGGTATGGCTACACCTTC. The complete variable domain, with remaining parts taken from reference TRBV7-6 and TRBJ1-2, reads GAGVSQSPRYKVTKRGQDVALRCDPISGHVSLYWYRQALGQGPEFLTYFNYEAQQDKSGLPNDRFSAERPEGSISTLTIQRTEQRDSAMYRCASSLERQGYGYTFGSGTRLTVV.

The gene calls are TRBV2 and TRBJ1-4; D is possibly TRBD1 (5 bases). This CDR3 has 13 residues. Germline lookup yields CDR1 SNHLY and CDR2 FYNNEI. The V end was cut by 5 bases, the J end by 5 bases, with 9 bases between. The CDR3 sequence: CASSRQRNEKLFF. As DNA, the CDR3 is TGTGCCAGCAGTAGACAGCGAAATGAAAAACTGTTTTTT.

The CDR3 DNA reads TGCAGCGTCCTGCCAGGGGGCACTGAAGCTTTCTTT. Protein sequence: CSVLPGGTEAFF. This chain connects TRBV29-1 to TRBJ1-1, with 7 bases matching TRBD1. CDR3 length equals 12 residues. Looked up from germline, CDR1 is SQVTM and CDR2 is ANQGSEA. J lost 4 bases, V lost 6 bases, and 5 bases had no gene match.

Details on this clone: Other DNA sequences in the sample encode the same CDR3. V and J are TRBV5-6 and TRBJ1-2; TRBD1 is a possible D gene (6 bases). Looked up from germline, CDR1 is SGHDT and CDR2 is YYEEEE. The CDR3 covers 13 residues. Trimming left V 0 bases short and J 6 bases short, with 9 bases between. Here the CDR3 DNA reads TGTGCCAGCAGCTTGGCAAGGGGGGATGGCTACACCTTC. Amino acids: CASSLARGDGYTF. Variable domain in full (rest from reference TRBV5-6 and TRBJ1-2): DAGVTQSPTHLIKTRGQQVTLRCSPKSGHDTVSWYQQALGQGPQFIFQYYEEEERQRGNFPDRFSGHQFPNYSSELNVNALLLGDSALYLCASSLARGDGYTFGSGTRLTVV.

This chain connects TRBV6-6 to TRBJ1-1, with no clear D. The CDR3 consists of 13 residues. Between the trimmed V and J ends, which lost 6 bases and 0 bases, there was a span of 8 bases. Germline CDR1 is MNHNY and CDR2 is SVGAGI (reference sequence). The CDR3 DNA sequence: TGTGCCAGCAGCTCCGCGATGAACACTGAAGCTTTCTTT. Residues: CASSSAMNTEAFF.

The V call is TRBV18, the J call TRBJ1-1, with D unclear. The CDR3 length is 16 residues. V was pared by 3 bases and J by 4 bases, with 18 bases between. Germline CDR1 reads KGHSH; CDR2 reads LQKENI. CDR3 DNA sequence: TGTGCCAGCTCACCTACCGGGGATCAAGGCATCACTGAAGCTTTCTTT. It yields the protein CASSPTGDQGITEAFF.

This rearrangement joins TRBV2 to TRBJ1-1; no reliable D call. Germline CDR1 reads SNHLY; CDR2 reads FYNNEI. The CDR3 covers 15 residues. The V end was cut by 4 bases, the J end by 2 bases, with 14 bases between. The CDR3 loop is CASSAGAGVNTEAFF. As DNA, the CDR3 is TGTGCCAGCAGTGCGGGCGCCGGGGTTAACACTGAAGCTTTCTTT.

The chain employs TRBV7-8 and TRBJ2-1; D gene ambiguous. The CDR3 is made up of 13 amino acids. V lost 1 base, J lost 8 bases, and 9 bases lay in between. Germline V CDR1 and CDR2: SGHVS, FQNEAQ. The CDR3 loop is CASSLVSRDEQFF. The CDR3 DNA reads TGTGCCAGCAGCTTAGTGAGCCGGGATGAGCAGTTCTTC.

The CDR3 DNA follows: TGCGCCAGCAGCCACGTTGGAACTCTCACAGATACGCAGTATTTT. The encoded protein is CASSHVGTLTDTQYF. The gene calls are TRBV4-1 and TRBJ2-3, with D hard to call. Trimming cost V 3 bases and J 2 bases, with 12 bases left between them. This CDR3 has 15 amino acids. CDR1 is MGHRA, CDR2 YSYEKL, per germline.

CDR3 loop: CASSLVGLGYNEQFF. CDR3 in DNA: TGTGCCAGCAGCTTGGTTGGATTGGGGTACAATGAGCAGTTCTTC. The chain carries TRBV13 and TRBJ2-1; D is unresolved. The length of the CDR3 is 15 residues. V was trimmed by 3 bases and J by 4 bases, leaving 13 bases between them. The germline CDR1 and CDR2 sequences are PRHDT and FYEKMQ (reference sequence).

The J gene is TRBJ2-7, the V gene TRBV11-2; 10 nucleotides line up with TRBD2. The CDR3 is made up of 13 amino acids. V gave up 1 base and J gave up 9 bases; unmatched junction bases: 3. Germline CDR1 is SGHAT and CDR2 is FQNNGV. CDR3 residues: CASSLGLAGGQYF. The CDR3 region has the DNA TGTGCCAGCAGCTTAGGATTAGCGGGGGGGCAGTACTTC.

This chain links TRBV9 with TRBJ1-5; TRBD1 matches 8 bases. CDR1 and CDR2 from the germline V gene are SGDLS and YYNGEE. The CDR3 loop spans 16 amino acids. V was clipped by 3 bases and J by 0 bases; unmatched bases: 5. The DNA for the CDR3 is TGTGCCAGCAGCGCGAGGACAGGGACTAGCAATCAGCCCCAGCATTTT. Protein product: CASSARTGTSNQPQHF.

This clone showed up just a few times. J is TRBJ2-7 and V is TRBV11-2; the match to TRBD2 covers 7 bases. The CDR3 sequence is 13 residues long. V shed 1 base and J 4 bases; nucleotides not matched to a gene: 1. CDR1 SGHAT and CDR2 FQNNGV come from the germline V gene. The CDR3 spells CASSLGGGYEQYF. The CDR3 region has the DNA TGTGCCAGCAGCTTAGGGGGGGGTTACGAGCAGTACTTC.

The rearrangement uses TRBV5-8 and TRBJ1-2; the D is unclear. V lost 2 bases and J lost 1, with 12 bases in between. This CDR3 contains 15 residues. CDR1 and CDR2 from the germline V gene are SGHTS and YDEGEE. The CDR3 DNA follows: TGTGCCAGCAGCTTCCGACGGACTGGTAACTATGGCTACACCTTC. Its translation is CASSFRRTGNYGYTF.

The V gene is TRBV11-3, the J gene TRBJ1-3; 8 bases map to TRBD1. Trimming at V came to 3 bases and at J to 6 bases, leaving 10 bases not matched to a gene. Per germline, CDR1 SGHNT and CDR2 YENEEA. The CDR3 contains 16 residues. CDR3 in amino acids: CASSLGVTGEENTIYF. DNA for the CDR3: TGTGCCAGCAGCTTGGGCGTGACAGGGGAAGAAAACACCATATATTTT.

This clone was seen only once. The V call is TRBV9, the J call TRBJ1-5; 9 bases line up with TRBD1. The CDR3 spans 15 residues. Germline CDR1 reads SGDLS; CDR2 reads YYNGEE. V lost 4 bases to trimming and J lost 4 bases; unmatched junction nucleotides: 6. The DNA of the CDR3 is TGTGCCAGCAGCTCCGGGGGGACAGGGAATCAGCCCCAGCATTTT. Protein: CASSSGGTGNQPQHF.

This chain uses TRBV7-9 with TRBJ1-2; the match to TRBD1 covers 7 bases. The CDR3 loop spans 14 amino acids. The V gene's germline CDR1 is SEHNR and CDR2 FQNEAQ (reference sequence). V trimming: 5 bases; J trimming: 2 bases; junction bases outside the gene matches: 5. CDR3 amino acids: CASSNGQVNYGYTF. CDR3 nucleotides: TGTGCCAGCAGCAACGGACAGGTGAACTATGGCTACACCTTC. The full variable domain, rest sourced from reference TRBV7-9 and TRBJ1-2, is DTGVSQNPRHKITKRGQNVTFRCDPISEHNRLYWYRQTLGQGPEFLTYFQNEAQLEKSRLLSDRFSAERPKGSFSTLEIQRTEQGDSAMYLCASSNGQVNYGYTFGSGTRLTVV.

In the case of this clone: Other DNA sequences from this sample encode an identical CDR3 as well. This chain links TRBV7-3 with TRBJ2-5; no clear D gene. The germline CDR1 and CDR2 sequences are SGHTA and FQGTGA. V dropped 5 bases and J dropped 1 base, with 11 bases sitting between them. The CDR3 has 14 amino acids. The CDR3, as DNA: TGTGCCAGCAGCCCGACCGGGCTCCAAGAGACCCAGTACTTC. Protein sequence: CASSPTGLQETQYF.

This rearrangement joins TRBV27 to TRBJ2-7; the D gene is possibly TRBD1 (5 bases). Per germline, CDR1 MNHEY and CDR2 SMNVEV (reference sequence). V dropped 4 bases and J dropped 2 bases, with 12 bases sitting between them. The CDR3 extends over 14 amino acids. CDR3 residues: CASSSSWGPYEQYF. The CDR3 bases are TGTGCCAGCAGTTCTAGTTGGGGCCCCTACGAGCAGTACTTC.

The CDR3 sequence: CASGGRQTGELFF. DNA of the CDR3: TGTGCCAGCGGTGGGCGGCAGACCGGGGAGCTGTTTTTT. The rearrangement joins TRBV7-3 to TRBJ2-2; D unclear. There are 13 residues in the CDR3. V lost 8 bases and J 5 bases, leaving 12 bases between the germline ends. Germline CDR1 is SGHTA and CDR2 is FQGTGA.

The chain employs TRBV5-1 and TRBJ2-2; D is possibly TRBD2 (5 bases). From germline, CDR1 is SGHRS and CDR2 YFSETQ. Trimming took 1 base from V and 3 from J, leaving 10 bases between them. The CDR3 length is 15 residues. The CDR3 nucleotides are TGCGCCAGCAGCTTGACTAGAAGGGACACCGGGGAGCTGTTTTTT. It translates to CASSLTRRDTGELFF.